The source of this T cell receptor (beta chain) is a study of T cells in Graves' hyperthyroidism and ophthalmopathy. The study's findings and limits: Clonotypes that were expanded in thyroid above 0.001 mostly appeared in blood too.

Amplified TCR beta CDR3 regions derived from RNA transcripts. First-round RT-PCR with HTBI primers amplified the TCR CDR3 region. TCRdb fed the multiplex PCR reads into MiXCR, producing one record per CDR3 protein. This sample has 500,000 to 750,000 distinct CDR3 sequences, with over 12% found just once. The table lists this clonotype with many counts. The antigen is not known. CDR3 length equals 14 residues. Germline CDR1 KGHDR, CDR2 SFDVKD. Trimming pared 6 bases from V and 3 bases from J, leaving 11 bases between. The source is a woman aged 18-30 years with Graves' ophthalmopathy. Input material: blood. The chain is built from TRBV24-1 and TRBJ2-1, with D hard to call. The CDR3 spells CATSSPGRYNEQFF. Here the CDR3 DNA reads TGTGCCACCAGTTCACCTGGGCGCTACAATGAGCAGTTCTTC.